This TCR beta chain was sequenced in a study of OX40 agonist ivuxolimab in advanced cancers. About the study: Mean age approximately 59 years, range roughly 20 to 85; approximately 80% male. It was permissible to have had prior anti-PD-1, anti-PD-L1 or anti-CTLA-4 therapy, and approximately 40% had some.

Trimming left V 0 bases short and J 3 bases short, with 11 bases between. CDR3 size: 16 residues. CDR1 LGHNA and CDR2 YNFKEQ come from the germline V gene. Produced via immunoSEQ multiplex PCR; TCRdb's table is partial and in-frame only. This table has some 42,000 clones, around 84% appearing once. This clone was seen a few times. The cohort excluded patients with autoimmune disease history or systemic immunosuppression. The TCR comes from an adult with an advanced solid tumor such as melanoma, head and neck, liver or kidney cancer. The chain carries TRBV4-2 and TRBJ2-2; D gene uncertain. The sample here was CD4+ or CD8+ T cells sorted from blood, taken in a trial of the OX40 agonist ivuxolimab. CDR3 amino acids: CASSQEGDSYTGELFF. For the CDR3, the DNA is TGTGCCAGCAGCCAAGAGGGCGATAGTTACACCGGGGAGCTGTTTTTT.